This TCR beta chain was profiled in a study of T cell repertoires in cytomegalovirus infection. Whole-study results and caveats: The response measured ex vivo was dominated by TCR beta clonotypes (HLA-C-restricted and CMV-specific). Identification of carriers of CMV plus the relevant HLA was performed using cumulative public TCR beta family frequency.

The CDR3 consists of 15 residues. Germline CDR1 MNHNS, CDR2 SASEGT. One entry per CDR3 protein, called by TCRdb with MiXCR from the reads. The top ten hold around a sixth of the sample, which has 550,000 to 850,000 distinct CDR3 sequences, approximately 33% seen once. Worth noting for this clonotype: Its matching antigen is unknown. One end of the junction fails to match germline, which may point to a read error.

The V gene is TRBV6-1, the J gene TRBJ1-5; D perhaps matches TRBD1 (5 bases). This TCR came from a human donor in good health (CMV status not recorded). Some clones in this sample may be carry-over from other donors' samples. Source: cultured PBMCs, taken from culture after CMV antigen stimulation. CDR3: CASSEQGIVNQPQRF. CDR3 DNA sequence: TGTGCCAGCAGTGAACAGGGTATTGTCAATCAGCCCCAGCGTTTT.